The next 9 T cell receptor beta chains were all read from a single sample in a study of blood T cell repertoires in COVID-19. Clones were sequenced by immunoSEQ multiplex PCR, and TCRdb holds only the in-frame ones, with some missing. Of roughly 400,000 clones in the sample, approximately 91% were seen once. Material for sequencing was PBMCs or T cells enriched from blood (not recorded which). Receptors were obtained from a woman aged 18-29 years who had been exposed to COVID-19.

This chain joins TRBV4-2 and TRBJ2-1, with 10 bases matching TRBD2. The germline V gene has CDR1 LGHNA and CDR2 YNFKEQ. The CDR3 has 17 amino acids. V lost 0 bases to trimming and J lost 7 bases; unmatched junction nucleotides: 9. The CDR3 bases are TGTGCCAGCAGCCAAGATCTCCAAGCGGGAGGGTGGAATGAGCAGTTCTTC. Its protein is CASSQDLQAGGWNEQFF.

The V and J genes are TRBV24-1 and TRBJ2-6; tentatively, D is TRBD1 (6 bases). Germline assignment: CDR1 KGHDR and CDR2 SFDVKD. The germline V and J ends were trimmed by 6 bases and 0 bases, with 14 bases remaining between them. This CDR3 comprises 17 residues. The CDR3 loop is CATSLGAANSGANVLTF. The CDR3 coding sequence is TGTGCCACCAGTCTGGGGGCAGCCAACTCTGGGGCCAACGTCCTGACTTTC.

This sequence joins TRBV19 and TRBJ2-5; 8 nucleotides line up with TRBD1. The CDR3 has 15 residues. The junction had 9 bases not matched to a gene; V was cut back by 5 bases and J by 4 bases. CDR1 and CDR2 from the germline V gene are LNHDA and SQIVND (reference sequence). CDR3 residues: CASSVLQGAGETQYF. CDR3 sequence (DNA): TGTGCCAGTAGTGTTCTCCAGGGGGCTGGAGAGACCCAGTACTTC.

This clone was seen more than once but under ten times. V is TRBV14 and J is TRBJ1-1; 10 nucleotides line up with TRBD1. The CDR3 is 16 residues long. The V segment lost 0 bases and the J segment 5 bases; nucleotides outside the gene matches: 6. CDR1 is SGHDN and CDR2 is FVKESK in the germline V gene. CDR3 nucleotide sequence: TGTGCCAGCAGCCAAGAAGGGACAGGGGCGATAACTGAAGCTTTCTTT. It specifies CASSQEGTGAITEAFF.

The chain uses TRBV7-9 and TRBJ2-7, with TRBD1 matching over 10 bases. Germline V gene lookup returns CDR1 SEHNR and CDR2 FQNEAQ (reference sequence). The V segment lost 5 bases and the J segment 6 bases; nucleotides outside the gene matches: 7. The CDR3 is 14 amino acids. This CDR3 reads CASSRGQGKGEQYF. CDR3 nucleotides: TGTGCCAGCAGCCGGGGACAGGGGAAGGGCGAGCAGTACTTC.

This clone was observed a handful of times. The chain is built from TRBV13 and TRBJ2-7; TRBD1 might be the D (5 bases). The CDR3 spans 14 residues. Germline V gene data show CDR1 as PRHDT and CDR2 as FYEKMQ (reference sequence). The V gene lost 5 bases and the J gene lost 2 bases, with 13 bases spanning the gap. CDR3 protein: CASSHRQSAYEQYF. In DNA form, the CDR3 reads TGTGCCAGCAGCCACAGACAGTCCGCCTACGAGCAGTACTTC. Full variable domain (outside the CDR3, taken from reference TRBV13 and TRBJ2-7): AAGVIQSPRHLIKEKRETATLKCYPIPRHDTVYWYQQGPGQDPQFLISFYEKMQSDKGSIPDRFSAQQFSDYHSELNMSSLELGDSALYFCASSHRQSAYEQYFGPGTRLTVT.

The chain couples TRBV28 to TRBJ1-2; D remains ambiguous. Trimming pared 6 bases from V and 2 bases from J, leaving 10 bases between. The germline gives CDR1 MDHEN, CDR2 SYDVKM. This CDR3 contains 13 residues. DNA for the CDR3: TGTGCCAGCAGCTCGGGAGCCAACTATGGCTACACCTTC. Amino acid sequence: CASSSGANYGYTF.

The V call is TRBV29-1, the J call TRBJ1-2, with D unresolved. Germline lookup yields CDR1 SQVTM and CDR2 ANQGSEA. The CDR3 spans 11 residues. V lost 8 bases, J lost 7 bases, and 14 bases lay in between. The CDR3 loop reads CSTRHSAGYTF. The CDR3 region has the DNA TGCAGCACCCGACATAGCGCTGGCTACACCTTC.

This chain uses TRBV6-5 with TRBJ1-2; D possibly corresponds to TRBD1 (6 bases). Trimming shortened V by 0 bases and J by 7 bases, and 12 bases separated the two germline ends. The CDR3 covers 14 residues. In germline, CDR1 is MNHEY, CDR2 SVGAGI. The CDR3, as DNA: TGTGCCAGCAGTTACTCGAGAGAAGGGGGTGGCTACACCTTC. Translating it yields CASSYSREGGGYTF.